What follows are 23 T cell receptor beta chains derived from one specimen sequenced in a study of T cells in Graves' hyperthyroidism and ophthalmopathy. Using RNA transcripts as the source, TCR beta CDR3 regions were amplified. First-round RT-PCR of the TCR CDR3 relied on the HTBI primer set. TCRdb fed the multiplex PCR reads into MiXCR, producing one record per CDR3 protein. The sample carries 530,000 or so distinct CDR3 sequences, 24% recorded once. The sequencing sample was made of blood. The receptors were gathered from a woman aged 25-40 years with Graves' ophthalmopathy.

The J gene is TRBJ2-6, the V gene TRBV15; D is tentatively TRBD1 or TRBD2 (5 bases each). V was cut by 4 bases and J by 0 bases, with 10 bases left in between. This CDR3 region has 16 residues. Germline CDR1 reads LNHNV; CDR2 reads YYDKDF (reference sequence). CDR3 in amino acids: CATSTGDLSGANVLTF. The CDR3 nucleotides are TGTGCCACCAGCACTGGGGACCTCTCTGGGGCCAACGTCCTGACTTTC. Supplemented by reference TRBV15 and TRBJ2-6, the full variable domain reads DAMVIQNPRYQVTQFGKPVTLSCSQTLNHNVMYWYQQKSSQAPKLLFHYYDKDFNNEADTPDNFQSRRPNTSFCFLDIRSPGLGDTAMYLCATSTGDLSGANVLTFGAGSRLTVL.

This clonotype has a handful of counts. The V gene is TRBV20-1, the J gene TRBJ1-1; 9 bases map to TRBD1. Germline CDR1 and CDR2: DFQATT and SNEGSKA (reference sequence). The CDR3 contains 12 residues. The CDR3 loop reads CRGQGTGTEAFF. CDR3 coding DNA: TGCAGGGGACAGGGTACGGGCACTGAAGCTTTCTTT.

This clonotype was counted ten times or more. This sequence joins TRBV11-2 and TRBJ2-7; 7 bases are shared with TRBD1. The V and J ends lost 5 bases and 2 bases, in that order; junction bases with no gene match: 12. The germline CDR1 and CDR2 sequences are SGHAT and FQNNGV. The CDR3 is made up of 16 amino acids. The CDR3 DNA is TGTGCCAGCAGCAACAGCGACACAGGGGTGGCCTACGAGCAGTACTTC. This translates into CASSNSDTGVAYEQYF.

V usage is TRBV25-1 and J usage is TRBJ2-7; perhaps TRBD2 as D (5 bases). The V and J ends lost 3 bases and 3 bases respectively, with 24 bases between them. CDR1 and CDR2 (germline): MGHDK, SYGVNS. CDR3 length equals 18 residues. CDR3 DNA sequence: TGTGCCAGCAGTGAGGTCCTCGTTCTAAGCGGCAATAACTACGAGCAGTACTTC. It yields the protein CASSEVLVLSGNNYEQYF.

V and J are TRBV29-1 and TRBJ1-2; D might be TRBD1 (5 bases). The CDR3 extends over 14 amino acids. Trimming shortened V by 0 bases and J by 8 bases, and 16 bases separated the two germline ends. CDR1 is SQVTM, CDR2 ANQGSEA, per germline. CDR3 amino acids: CSVEDLRAEDGYTF. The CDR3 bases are TGCAGCGTTGAAGATCTCAGGGCGGAGGACGGCTACACCTTC.

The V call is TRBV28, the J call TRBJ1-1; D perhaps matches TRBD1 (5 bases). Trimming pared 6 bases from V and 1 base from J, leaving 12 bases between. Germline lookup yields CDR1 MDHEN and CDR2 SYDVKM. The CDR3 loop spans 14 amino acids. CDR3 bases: TGTGCCAGCAGCGAGCCGGGGACGAACACTGAAGCTTTCTTT. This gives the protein CASSEPGTNTEAFF.

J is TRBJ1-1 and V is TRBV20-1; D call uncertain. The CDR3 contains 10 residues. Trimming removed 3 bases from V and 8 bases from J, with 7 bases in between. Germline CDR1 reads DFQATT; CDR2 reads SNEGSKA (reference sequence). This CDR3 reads CSASVAEAFF. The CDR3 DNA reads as TGCAGTGCTAGCGTAGCCGAAGCTTTCTTT.

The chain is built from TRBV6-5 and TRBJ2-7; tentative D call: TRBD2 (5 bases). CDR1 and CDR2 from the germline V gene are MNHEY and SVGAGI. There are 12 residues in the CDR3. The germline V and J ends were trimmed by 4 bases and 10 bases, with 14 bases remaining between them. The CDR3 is CASSLGFRDQYF. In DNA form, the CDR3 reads TGTGCCAGCAGTTTAGGGTTCCGGGATCAGTACTTC.

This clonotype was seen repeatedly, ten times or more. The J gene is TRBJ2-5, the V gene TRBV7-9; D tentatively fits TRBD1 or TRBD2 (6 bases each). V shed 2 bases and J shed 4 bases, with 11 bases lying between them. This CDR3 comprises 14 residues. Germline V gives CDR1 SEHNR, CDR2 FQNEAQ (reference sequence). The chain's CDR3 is CASSLIGGRETQYF. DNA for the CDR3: TGTGCCAGCAGCTTAATAGGGGGGCGAGAGACCCAGTACTTC.

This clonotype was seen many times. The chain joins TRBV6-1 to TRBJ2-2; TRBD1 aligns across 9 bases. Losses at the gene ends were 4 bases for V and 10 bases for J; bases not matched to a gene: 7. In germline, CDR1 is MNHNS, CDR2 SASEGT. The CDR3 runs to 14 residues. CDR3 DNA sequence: TGTGCCAGCAGTGGGGGACAGGGAACGACGGAGCTGTTTTTT. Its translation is CASSGGQGTTELFF.

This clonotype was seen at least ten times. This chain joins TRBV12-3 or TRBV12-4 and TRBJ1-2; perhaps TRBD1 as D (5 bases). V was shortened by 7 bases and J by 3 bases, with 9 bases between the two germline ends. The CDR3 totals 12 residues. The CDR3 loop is CASTIGDYGYTF. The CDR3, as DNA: TGTGCCAGCACCATAGGGGACTATGGCTACACCTTC.

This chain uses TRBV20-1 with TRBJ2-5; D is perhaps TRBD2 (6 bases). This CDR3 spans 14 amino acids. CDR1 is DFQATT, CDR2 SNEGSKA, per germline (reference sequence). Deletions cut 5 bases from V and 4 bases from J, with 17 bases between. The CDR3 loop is CSALHYGSLETQYF. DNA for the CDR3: TGCAGTGCTCTACACTACGGGAGTTTAGAGACCCAGTACTTC.

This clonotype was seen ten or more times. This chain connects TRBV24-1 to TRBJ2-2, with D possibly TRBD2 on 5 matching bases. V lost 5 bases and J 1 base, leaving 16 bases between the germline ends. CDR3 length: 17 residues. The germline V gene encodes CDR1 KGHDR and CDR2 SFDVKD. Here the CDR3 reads CATSGDIVGVNTGELFF. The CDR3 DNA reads TGTGCCACCAGTGGGGATATTGTGGGAGTGAACACCGGGGAGCTGTTTTTT.

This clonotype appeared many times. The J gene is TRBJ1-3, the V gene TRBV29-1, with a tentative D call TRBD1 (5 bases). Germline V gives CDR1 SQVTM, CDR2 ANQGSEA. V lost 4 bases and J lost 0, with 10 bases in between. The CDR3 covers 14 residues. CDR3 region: CSVVGGNSGNTIYF. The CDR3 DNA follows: TGCAGCGTTGTCGGGGGAAACTCTGGAAACACCATATATTTT. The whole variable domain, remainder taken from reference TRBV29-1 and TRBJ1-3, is SAVISQKPSRDICQRGTSLTIQCQVDSQVTMMFWYRQQPGQSLTLIATANQGSEATYESGFVIDKFPISRPNLTFSTLTVSNMSPEDSSIYLCSVVGGNSGNTIYFGEGSWLTVV.

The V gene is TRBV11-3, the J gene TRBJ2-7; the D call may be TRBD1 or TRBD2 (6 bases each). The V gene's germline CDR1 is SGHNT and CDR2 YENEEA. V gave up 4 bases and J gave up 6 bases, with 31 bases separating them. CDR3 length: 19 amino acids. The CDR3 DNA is TGTGCCAGCAGCTCGACGAAAGGGGGTAGCGGATCCAGATTGGGCGAGCAGTACTTC. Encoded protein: CASSSTKGGSGSRLGEQYF.

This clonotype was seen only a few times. The DNA of the CDR3 is TGCAGTGCTAGAGTCGGGGACGGCTATGGCTACACCTTC. Its protein is CSARVGDGYGYTF. This sequence joins TRBV20-1 and TRBJ1-2; D may be TRBD1 (5 bases). V lost 1 base, J lost 4 bases, and 10 bases lay in between. Per germline, CDR1 DFQATT and CDR2 SNEGSKA (reference sequence). The CDR3 consists of 13 residues.

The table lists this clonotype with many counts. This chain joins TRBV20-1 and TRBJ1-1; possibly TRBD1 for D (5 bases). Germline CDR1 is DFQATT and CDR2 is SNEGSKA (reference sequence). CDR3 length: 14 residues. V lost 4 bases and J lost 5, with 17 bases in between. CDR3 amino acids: CSAIGGDSGTEAFF. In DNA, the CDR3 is TGCAGTGCTATTGGAGGGGACTCGGGGACTGAAGCTTTCTTT.

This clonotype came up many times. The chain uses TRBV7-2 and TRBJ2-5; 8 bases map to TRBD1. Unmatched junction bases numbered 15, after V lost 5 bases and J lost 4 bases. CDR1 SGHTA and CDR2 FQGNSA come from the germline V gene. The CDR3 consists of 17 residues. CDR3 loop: CASSLLLGQGFGETQYF. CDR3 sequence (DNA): TGTGCCAGCAGCCTGCTGTTAGGACAGGGCTTCGGAGAGACCCAGTACTTC.

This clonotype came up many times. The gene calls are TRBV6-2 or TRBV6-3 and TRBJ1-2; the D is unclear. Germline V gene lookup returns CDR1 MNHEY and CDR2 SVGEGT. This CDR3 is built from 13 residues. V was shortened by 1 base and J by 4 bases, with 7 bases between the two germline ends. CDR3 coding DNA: TGTGCCAGCAGTTACTTGCGGGGCTATGGCTACACCTTC. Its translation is CASSYLRGYGYTF.

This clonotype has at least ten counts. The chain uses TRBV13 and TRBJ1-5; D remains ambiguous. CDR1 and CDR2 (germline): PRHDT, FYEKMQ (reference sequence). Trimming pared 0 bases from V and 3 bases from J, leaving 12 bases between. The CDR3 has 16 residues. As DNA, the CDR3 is TGTGCCAGCAGCTTAGGAGCGGCAGGTACCAATCAGCCCCAGCATTTT. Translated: CASSLGAAGTNQPQHF.

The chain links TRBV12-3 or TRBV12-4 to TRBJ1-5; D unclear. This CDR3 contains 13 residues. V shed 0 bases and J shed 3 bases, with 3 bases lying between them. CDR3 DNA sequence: TGTGCCAGCAGTTTAGCTTTCAATCAGCCCCAGCATTTT. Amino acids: CASSLAFNQPQHF.

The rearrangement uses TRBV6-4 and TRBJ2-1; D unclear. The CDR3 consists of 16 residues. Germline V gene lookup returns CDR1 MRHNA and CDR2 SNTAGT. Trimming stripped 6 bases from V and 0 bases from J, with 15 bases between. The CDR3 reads CASSASPTHSYNEQFF. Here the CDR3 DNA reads TGTGCCAGCAGCGCCTCCCCAACCCACTCCTACAATGAGCAGTTCTTC.

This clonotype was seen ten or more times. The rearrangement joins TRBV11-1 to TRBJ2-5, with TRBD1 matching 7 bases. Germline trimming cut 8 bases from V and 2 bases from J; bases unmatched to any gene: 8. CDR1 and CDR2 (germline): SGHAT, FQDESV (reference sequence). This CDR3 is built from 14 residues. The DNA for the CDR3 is TGTGCCAGCCATCGGGACAGCTGGCAAGAGACCCAGTACTTC. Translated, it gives CASHRDSWQETQYF.